This TCR beta chain was identified during a study of blood T cell repertoires in COVID-19. Study processing details: The authors estimated nucleated cell counts from reference gene primer amplification. The method was immunoSEQ multiplex PCR; TCRdb's version includes in-frame clones alone and lacks a portion of them. That table furnishes V, J and clone size, whereas the DNA furnished D and trimming. Of roughly 340,000 clones in the sample, over 75% were seen once. This CDR3 spans 13 amino acids. V shed 1 base and J shed 3 bases, with 6 bases lying between them. The V gene's germline CDR1 is LNHDA and CDR2 SQIVND (reference sequence). Participant age was about 18 to 89 years, and participants resided in approximately 25 US areas.

The material sequenced was PBMCs or T cells enriched from blood (not recorded which). The chain carries TRBV19 and TRBJ1-1, with TRBD1 as a possible D gene (6 bases). This receptor was obtained from a middle-aged man in a cohort exposed to, infected with or recovered from COVID-19 (not recorded which). The CDR3 sequence is CASSIGTDTEAFF. Here the CDR3 DNA reads TGTGCCAGTAGTATAGGGACAGACACTGAAGCTTTCTTT.